The 11 T cell receptor beta chains below all came from one sample that was sequenced in a study of T cell responses to AZD1222 COVID-19 vaccine. Clones were read by immunoSEQ multiplex PCR, and TCRdb kept only the in-frame ones, dropping some. Of around 110,000 clones in the sample, about 91% were seen once. The sequencing here drew on peripheral blood, taken on day 0 of AZD1222 vaccination. Receptor source: an adult in good health.

This clone has just one count. The rearrangement links TRBV12-3 or TRBV12-4 to TRBJ1-5; D not resolved. The CDR3 contains 13 residues. The V end was cut by 6 bases, the J end by 0 bases, with 6 bases between. The CDR3 region has the DNA TGTGCCAGCAGCATGAATAGCAATCAGCCCCAGCATTTT. Its protein is CASSMNSNQPQHF.

CDR3 region: CATSRVEQNTEAFF. The CDR3 region has the DNA TGTGCCACCAGCAGAGTAGAGCAGAACACTGAAGCTTTCTTT. The J gene is TRBJ1-1, the V gene TRBV15; no clear D gene. Germline V lookup: CDR1 LNHNV, CDR2 YYDKDF (reference sequence). V gave up 1 base and J gave up 1 base, with 7 bases separating them. This CDR3 is built from 14 residues.

This chain joins TRBV15 and TRBJ1-3, with D unresolved. The CDR3 has 13 residues. CDR1 LNHNV and CDR2 YYDKDF come from the germline V gene (reference sequence). V was clipped by 5 bases and J by 4 bases, with 9 bases between them. The CDR3: CATSWASGNTIYF. CDR3 in DNA: TGTGCCACCAGCTGGGCGTCGGGAAACACCATATATTTT.

The chain combines TRBV4-1 with TRBJ2-1, with 12 bases matching TRBD2. The CDR3 consists of 14 residues. V lost 6 bases and J lost 8; bases outside the gene matches: 5. Germline CDR1 and CDR2: MGHRA and YSYEKL. CDR3 bases: TGCGCCAGCAGACCGACTAGCGGGAGCGATGAGCAGTTCTTC. Translated: CASRPTSGSDEQFF.

V and J are TRBV6-5 and TRBJ2-2; D call uncertain. V lost 8 bases and J lost 8, with 12 bases in between. CDR1 MNHEY and CDR2 SVGAGI come from the germline V gene. The CDR3 has 12 amino acids. CDR3 protein: CASSIRQGELFF. DNA for the CDR3: TGTGCCAGCTCGATCCGGCAGGGGGAGCTGTTTTTT.

The chain has TRBV7-2 and TRBJ2-2; 9 bases agree with TRBD2. The CDR3 contains 15 residues. Germline V lookup: CDR1 SGHTA, CDR2 FQGNSA. The trim removed 3 bases at V and 1 base at J, leaving 0 bases unmatched. CDR3 sequence (DNA): TGTGCCAGCAGCTTGACTAGCGGGAACACCGGGGAGCTGTTTTTT. Its protein is CASSLTSGNTGELFF.

This clone was detected a few times. The CDR3 is CASSPVGAGSGNTIYF. In DNA, the CDR3 is TGTGCCAGCAGTCCCGTTGGGGCAGGCTCTGGAAACACCATATATTTT. The chain uses TRBV2 and TRBJ1-3, with D tentatively TRBD1 (5 bases). CDR1 and CDR2 (germline): SNHLY, FYNNEI. V lost 5 bases and J 0 bases, leaving 14 bases between the germline ends. The CDR3 spans 16 residues.

The DNA of the CDR3 is TGTGCCAGTAGGCAACAGGTGTCGAACACTGAAGCTTTCTTT. Translated: CASRQQVSNTEAFF. The chain joins TRBV19 to TRBJ1-1, with D possibly TRBD1 on 5 matching bases. Germline CDR1 reads LNHDA; CDR2 reads SQIVND (reference sequence). The CDR3 loop spans 14 amino acids. The germline V and J ends were trimmed by 6 bases and 1 base, with 12 bases remaining between them.

The V gene is TRBV18, the J gene TRBJ2-7; D gene ambiguous. This CDR3 is built from 15 residues. Germline V lookup: CDR1 KGHSH, CDR2 LQKENI. Trimming shortened V by 2 bases and J by 0 bases, and 11 bases separated the two germline ends. DNA for the CDR3: TGTGCCAGCTCACCAGGTAGTAGCAGCTCCTACGAGCAGTACTTC. Its translation is CASSPGSSSSYEQYF.

The DNA for the CDR3 is TGTGCCAGCAGCCAAGCGGCGGGGGCGGGCTCCTACGAGCAGTACTTC. The encoded protein is CASSQAAGAGSYEQYF. V and J are TRBV4-2 and TRBJ2-7; possible D gene TRBD2, 7 bases. Germline values: CDR1 LGHNA, CDR2 YNFKEQ. V was shortened by 1 base and J by 0 bases, with 13 bases between the two germline ends. The CDR3 has 16 residues.

V gene TRBV6-6 combines with J gene TRBJ1-5; 8 nucleotides align to TRBD1. This CDR3 has 16 amino acids. J lost 0 bases, V lost 5 bases, and 6 bases had no gene match. Germline values: CDR1 MNHNY, CDR2 SVGAGI (reference sequence). The CDR3 DNA reads TGTGCCAGCAGTCGACAGGGGTCGAATAGCAATCAGCCCCAGCATTTT. It encodes CASSRQGSNSNQPQHF.